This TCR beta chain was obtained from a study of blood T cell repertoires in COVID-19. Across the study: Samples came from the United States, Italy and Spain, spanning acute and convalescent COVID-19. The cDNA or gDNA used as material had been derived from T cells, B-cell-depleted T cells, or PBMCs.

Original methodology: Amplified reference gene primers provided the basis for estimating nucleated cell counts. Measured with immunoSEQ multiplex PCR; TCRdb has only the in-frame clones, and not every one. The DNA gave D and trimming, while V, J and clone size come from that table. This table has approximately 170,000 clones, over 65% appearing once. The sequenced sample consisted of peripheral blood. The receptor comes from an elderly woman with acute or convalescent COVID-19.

CDR3 coding DNA: TGTGCCAGCAGACCTCACAGGGCCCAAGAGACCCAGTACTTC. Its translation is CASRPHRAQETQYF. The J gene is TRBJ2-5, the V gene TRBV6-2 or TRBV6-3; a possible D gene is TRBD1 (6 bases). Germline loops: CDR1 MNHEY, CDR2 SVGEGT. V lost 6 bases and J 1 base, leaving 12 bases between the germline ends. The CDR3 covers 14 residues.